This TCR beta chain was recorded in a study of cytomegalovirus exposure and HLA in healthy donors. Unmatched junction bases numbered 10, after V lost 7 bases and J lost 8 bases. This CDR3 contains 14 residues. Germline V lookup: CDR1 SEHNR, CDR2 FQNEAQ (reference sequence). The study's findings and limits: Relative to equally common others, HLA-associated TCR beta chains showed greater clonal expansion in a later analysis.

This clone was counted a few times. What it binds is not known. A multiplex PCR was run with 60 Vbeta primers and 13 Jbeta primers. Authors' methods: Roughly 10 million shared chains were among around 80 million unique TCR beta chains counted in a later analysis. Generated by immunoSEQ multiplex PCR, the TCRdb table keeps only in-frame clones and is missing some. The DNA was the basis for D and trimming; V, J and clone size are from that table. Of approximately 80,000 clones in the sample, 65% to 75% were seen once. V is TRBV7-9 and J is TRBJ1-2; TRBD1 agrees at 10 bases. The TCR was taken from a man in his sixties in good health and CMV-seronegative. The specimen was PBMCs. CDR3 in amino acids: CASTRDRGGYGYTF. CDR3 nucleotide sequence: TGTGCCAGCACCCGGGACAGGGGAGGGTACGGCTACACCTTC.